This T cell receptor beta chain comes out of a study of CD8 T cells in Susac syndrome. The diagnostic criteria were recently defined, and patients with Susac syndrome met them for definite or probable disease. Germline assignment: CDR1 DFQATT and CDR2 SNEGSKA (reference sequence). The V end was cut by 3 bases, the J end by 13 bases, with 16 bases between. This CDR3 is built from 13 residues. RNA, at about 0.45 to 1 ug, was reverse transcribed with random hexamers. Multiplex immunoSEQ PCR targeted 54 Vbeta and 13 Jbeta TCR beta segments. Via MiXCR, TCRdb re-called the immunoSEQ multiplex PCR reads, giving one row per CDR3 protein. This sample has roughly 160,000 distinct CDR3 sequences, with roughly 95% found just once.

The sample taken for sequencing was CD4+ T cells from PBMCs. V and J are TRBV20-1 and TRBJ1-6; maybe TRBD1 (5 bases). The sequence came from a human donor with Susac syndrome. The CDR3 protein is CSASVSGGSPLHF. CDR3 DNA: TGCAGTGCTAGTGTGTCTGGGGGTTCTCCCCTCCACTTT.